The 22 T cell receptor beta chains below come from one sample, sequenced in a study of read filtering for tumor transcriptome and immune sequencing. Molecular barcoded adaptors covering alpha/delta and beta/gamma chains were used on 400 to 450 ng RNA. TCRdb analysed the reads with MiXCR anew, one entry per CDR3 protein. The data contain fewer than 100,000 distinct CDR3 sequences, roughly an eighth of them seen just once; the ten biggest clones take up 15%. Sequenced sample: a population of CD138-negative cells sorted from bone marrow. The receptors originated from a donor at least 40 years old with multiple myeloma.

This clonotype was seen repeatedly, ten times or more. V is TRBV19 and J is TRBJ2-5; D is possibly TRBD1 (6 bases). Deletions cut 9 bases from V and 4 bases from J, with 15 bases between. The CDR3 length is 13 residues. CDR1 and CDR2 (germline): LNHDA, SQIVND (reference sequence). In nucleotides, the CDR3 is TGTGCCAGCAAGCTACAGGGCCGAGAGACCCAGTACTTC. It translates to CASKLQGRETQYF.

This clonotype has ten or more counts. The gene calls are TRBV12-5 and TRBJ1-5, with D uncertain. Trimming left V 4 bases short and J 4 bases short, with 8 bases between. Germline assignment: CDR1 LGHNT and CDR2 FRNRAP. The CDR3 has 13 amino acids. As DNA, the CDR3 is TGTGCTAGTGGTTATGATGGGAATCAGCCCCAGCATTTT. This encodes CASGYDGNQPQHF.

This clonotype was picked up many times. The CDR3: CASRTGTALNYGYTF. The DNA of the CDR3 is TGTGCCAGTAGGACCGGGACAGCGCTTAACTATGGCTACACCTTC. The chain has TRBV19 and TRBJ1-2, with TRBD1 identical over 7 bases. This CDR3 comprises 15 residues. Germline assignment: CDR1 LNHDA and CDR2 SQIVND (reference sequence). Trimming removed 6 bases from V and 1 base from J; junction bases left unmatched: 8.

The CDR3 loop reads CASSAAGSYNEQFF. The CDR3 DNA sequence: TGTGCCAGCAGTGCAGCGGGAAGCTACAATGAGCAGTTCTTC. The chain links TRBV28 to TRBJ2-1, with 7 nucleotides matching TRBD2. The CDR3 has 14 amino acids. The germline CDR1 and CDR2 sequences are MDHEN and SYDVKM. The trim removed 5 bases at V and 3 bases at J, leaving 4 bases unmatched.

The sample holds a few counts of this clonotype. V usage is TRBV6-2 or TRBV6-3 and J usage is TRBJ2-1, with D possibly matching TRBD1 (5 bases). Trimming left V 5 bases short and J 5 bases short, with 7 bases between. Per germline, CDR1 MNHEY and CDR2 SVGEGT. The CDR3 consists of 12 residues. The CDR3 here is CASSDRNNEQFF. CDR3 nucleotide sequence: TGTGCCAGCAGTGACAGAAACAATGAGCAGTTCTTC.

Written as DNA, the CDR3 is TGTGCCACCAGAGGCCCCCCGGTGGGCGAGCAGTACTTC. Its translation is CATRGPPVGEQYF. The rearrangement links TRBV15 to TRBJ2-7; D uncertain. This CDR3 is built from 13 residues. Germline values: CDR1 LNHNV, CDR2 YYDKDF (reference sequence). V was cut by 6 bases and J by 6 bases, with 15 bases left in between.

This clonotype has at least ten counts. This chain uses TRBV20-1 with TRBJ2-7, with D perhaps TRBD2 (5 bases). Germline V gene data show CDR1 as DFQATT and CDR2 as SNEGSKA (reference sequence). Trimming took off 6 bases at V and 9 bases at J, with 15 bases between the two ends. This CDR3 is built from 11 residues. The CDR3 DNA reads TGCAGTGCATGGAGGAGCTCAGGGCAGTACTTC. Its protein product is CSAWRSSGQYF.

This clonotype occurred many times. The chain joins TRBV28 to TRBJ1-5; 9 nucleotides line up with TRBD1. The length of the CDR3 is 15 residues. V lost 2 bases to trimming and J lost 6 bases; unmatched junction nucleotides: 5. The germline V gene has CDR1 MDHEN and CDR2 SYDVKM. The CDR3: CASSLNRGLGQPQHF. The CDR3 DNA reads as TGTGCCAGCAGTTTAAACAGGGGGCTGGGTCAGCCCCAGCATTTT.

A remark on this clonotype: This may arise from a read error, as a much more abundant clone is one base away. V gene TRBV7-9 combines with J gene TRBJ2-7; no definite D call. The CDR3 is made up of 13 amino acids. Germline CDR1 SEHNR, CDR2 FQNEAQ (reference sequence). V shed 3 bases and J shed 3 bases, with 9 bases lying between them. The CDR3 nucleotides read TGTGCCAGCAGCTTTAGCCCCGTCTACGAGCAGTACTTC. This sequence encodes CASSFSPVYEQYF.

This chain joins TRBV20-1 and TRBJ2-3; TRBD2 matches at 7 bases. The V segment lost 6 bases and the J segment 2 bases; nucleotides outside the gene matches: 14. The CDR3 covers 16 residues. Germline V gene sequence: CDR1 DFQATT, CDR2 SNEGSKA (reference sequence). The CDR3 loop reads CSAPTGRTTLTDTQYF. The CDR3, as DNA: TGCAGTGCCCCTACCGGGAGGACTACCCTCACAGATACGCAGTATTTT.

This clonotype has only one observation. A much larger clonotype is one base distant, so this may be a read error. This chain joins TRBV20-1 and TRBJ1-1, with D unresolved. Germline V gene sequence: CDR1 DFQATT, CDR2 SNEGSKA (reference sequence). CDR3 size: 14 residues. CDR3 in DNA: TGCGGTGCTAGCCGGATGGTAGGGAACACTGAAGCTTTCTTT. It specifies CGASRMVGNTEAFF.

Concerning this clonotype itself: This may be a read error: a much more frequent sequence differs by one nucleotide. The chain couples TRBV10-2 to TRBJ1-2; D is possibly TRBD1 (6 bases). The V gene's germline CDR1 is WSHSY and CDR2 SAAADI. CDR3 length equals 16 residues. Trimming cost V 0 bases and J 8 bases, with 19 bases left between them. The CDR3 spells CASSESKGGSGQGYTF. CDR3 bases: TGCGCCAGCAGTGAGTCGAAGGGGGGGAGCGGACAGGGCTACACCTTC.

Ten or more counts support this clonotype. J is TRBJ1-5 and V is TRBV15; a possible D gene is TRBD1 (6 bases). Germline loops: CDR1 LNHNV, CDR2 YYDKDF (reference sequence). This CDR3 comprises 15 residues. The V end lost 8 bases, the J end lost 3 bases, and 17 bases lay between the germline ends. The CDR3 loop reads CATGAGVPFNQPQHF. The CDR3 coding sequence is TGTGCCACCGGGGCAGGGGTCCCCTTCAATCAGCCCCAGCATTTT.

The J gene is TRBJ2-7, the V gene TRBV19; D not resolved. This CDR3 has 13 residues. The germline V gene encodes CDR1 LNHDA and CDR2 SQIVND (reference sequence). Trimming left V 3 bases short and J 2 bases short, with 8 bases between. The CDR3 DNA sequence: TGTGCCAGTAGTATGCAGGCAGCCTACGAGCAGTACTTC. Residues: CASSMQAAYEQYF.

This clonotype has a count of ten or more. The rearrangement joins TRBV6-5 to TRBJ1-1, with a tentative D call TRBD1 (6 bases). V shed 0 bases and J shed 1 base, with 9 bases lying between them. Looked up from germline, CDR1 is MNHEY and CDR2 is SVGAGI. The CDR3 sequence is 15 residues long. Here the CDR3 DNA reads TGTGCCAGCAGTTACTCCTTACAGGGGAACACTGAAGCTTTCTTT. Translated: CASSYSLQGNTEAFF.

This clonotype has more than one count but fewer than ten. The gene calls are TRBV6-2 or TRBV6-3 and TRBJ2-1; TRBD2 agrees at 12 bases. V was clipped by 6 bases and J by 8 bases; unmatched bases: 11. The CDR3 extends over 16 amino acids. Per germline, CDR1 MNHEY and CDR2 SVGEGT. CDR3 amino acids: CASSSGLAGFTHEQFF. For the CDR3, the DNA is TGTGCCAGCAGCTCCGGACTAGCGGGATTTACCCATGAGCAGTTCTTC.

This clonotype occurred many times. The chain uses TRBV7-2 and TRBJ2-5, with 8 bases identical to TRBD1. This CDR3 is built from 14 residues. V was clipped by 5 bases and J by 5 bases; unmatched bases: 7. The germline CDR1 and CDR2 sequences are SGHTA and FQGNSA. CDR3 bases: TGTGCCAGCAGCCCCCGACAGGGGTTGGAGACCCAGTACTTC. Residues: CASSPRQGLETQYF.

Here the CDR3 DNA reads TGTGCCAGCAGCTTAGTGGCGGGCACCTATGGCTACACCTTC. Its translation is CASSLVAGTYGYTF. J is TRBJ1-2 and V is TRBV11-2; D gene ambiguous. This CDR3 is built from 14 residues. The germline V and J ends were trimmed by 1 base and 4 bases, with 10 bases remaining between them. From germline, CDR1 is SGHAT and CDR2 FQNNGV.

This clonotype was observed many times. The chain employs TRBV5-1 and TRBJ1-4; 8 bases match TRBD1. The V gene's germline CDR1 is SGHRS and CDR2 YFSETQ. V shed 4 bases and J 6 bases; nucleotides not matched to a gene: 5. CDR3 length: 14 residues. The CDR3 nucleotides are TGCGCCAGCAGCCCTCAGGGGGCGGATGAAAAACTGTTTTTT. Its translation: CASSPQGADEKLFF. The full variable domain, rest sourced from reference TRBV5-1 and TRBJ1-4, is KAGVTQTPRYLIKTRGQQVTLSCSPISGHRSVSWYQQTPGQGLQFLFEYFSETQRNKGNFPGRFSGRQFSNSRSEMNVSTLELGDSALYLCASSPQGADEKLFFGSGTQLSVL.

Here the CDR3 reads CASSNPSGSGDEQYF. The CDR3 coding sequence is TGCGCCAGCAGCAACCCAAGCGGGAGCGGGGACGAGCAGTACTTC. The rearrangement joins TRBV5-1 to TRBJ2-7, with 8 bases matching TRBD2. Trimming at V came to 4 bases and at J to 5 bases, leaving 11 bases not matched to a gene. The CDR3 runs 15 residues. CDR1 SGHRS and CDR2 YFSETQ come from the germline V gene. The full variable domain, in which reference TRBV5-1 and TRBJ2-7 provide the parts outside the CDR3, is KAGVTQTPRYLIKTRGQQVTLSCSPISGHRSVSWYQQTPGQGLQFLFEYFSETQRNKGNFPGRFSGRQFSNSRSEMNVSTLELGDSALYLCASSNPSGSGDEQYFGPGTRLTVT.

This clonotype was counted many times. The chain employs TRBV5-1 and TRBJ2-5; 7 nucleotides match TRBD1. Per the germline V gene, CDR1 is SGHRS and CDR2 is YFSETQ. V lost 0 bases and J lost 0; bases outside the gene matches: 14. The CDR3 sequence is 19 residues long. In nucleotides, the CDR3 is TGCGCCAGCAGCTTGGTTTTTCTAACCGGGACAGCGAACCAAGAGACCCAGTACTTC. Protein sequence: CASSLVFLTGTANQETQYF.

There are many counts of this clonotype. V gene TRBV18 combines with J gene TRBJ1-4; D gene ambiguous. Germline CDR1 and CDR2: KGHSH and LQKENI. This CDR3 contains 15 residues. Trimming stripped 0 bases from V and 0 bases from J, with 5 bases between. Written as DNA, the CDR3 is TGTGCCAGCTCACCACCGGGAGCAACTAATGAAAAACTGTTTTTT. Amino acids: CASSPPGATNEKLFF.